A single TCR beta chain is shown here with its context. This sample is drawn from a study of control samples from healthy donors and cancer patients. Data came from immunoSEQ multiplex PCR; TCRdb stores just in-frame clones and leaves some out. The profile covers roughly 450,000 clones, with about nine tenths appearing a single time and around 6.4% taken by the ten largest. In germline, CDR1 is MGHRA, CDR2 YSYEKL. Losses at the gene ends were 1 base for V and 0 bases for J; bases not matched to a gene: 2. The CDR3 is 16 amino acids. The chain employs TRBV4-1 and TRBJ2-2; 7 nucleotides agree with TRBD2. Sequencing was done on a sample of PBMCs. The clonotype was recovered from a man aged 40-49 years with head and neck cancer. The CDR3 reads CASSQASGANTGELFF. The CDR3 DNA is TGCGCCAGCAGCCAAGCTAGCGGCGCGAACACCGGGGAGCTGTTTTTT.